This T cell receptor (beta chain) was identified in a study of monozygotic twins with inflammatory bowel disease. TCRdb reanalyzed the 5' RACE reads and collapses them to one entry per CDR3 protein, without DNA. The sample table sets out 120,000 to 150,000 distinct CDR3 sequences. Germline loops: CDR1 MNHEY, CDR2 SVGAGI. The CDR3 consists of 14 residues. Points on this clonotype: Its antigen is undetermined.

It was from whole blood, with no T cell sorting, that total RNA was isolated. Study results and limitations: Possibly reflecting limited power, no difference in repertoire similarity was found between concordant and discordant twins. Fewer clonotypes were shared with others by IBD patients than by healthy twins, especially with disease activity.

Sequencing was carried out using blood. The origin of this receptor is a human donor with ulcerative colitis or Crohn's disease, or a healthy co-twin of an affected twin (not recorded which). The V and J genes are TRBV6-5 and TRBJ1-2; the D call of TRBD1 rests on TCRdb alone, since no DNA is present to check it. The CDR3 is CASRYQGDRNGYTF.